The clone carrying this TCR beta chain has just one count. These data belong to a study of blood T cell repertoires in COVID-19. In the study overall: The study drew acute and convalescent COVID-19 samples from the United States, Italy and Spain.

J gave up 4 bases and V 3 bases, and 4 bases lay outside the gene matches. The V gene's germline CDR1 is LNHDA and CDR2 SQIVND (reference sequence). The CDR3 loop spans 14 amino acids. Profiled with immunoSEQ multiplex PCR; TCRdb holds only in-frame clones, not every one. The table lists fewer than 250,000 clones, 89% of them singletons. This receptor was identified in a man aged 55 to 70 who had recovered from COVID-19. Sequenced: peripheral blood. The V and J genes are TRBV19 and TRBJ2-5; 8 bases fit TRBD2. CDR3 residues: CASSIGGGRETQYF. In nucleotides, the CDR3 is TGTGCCAGTAGTATCGGGGGGGGGCGAGAGACCCAGTACTTC.